Below are 10 T cell receptor beta chains sequenced from a single sample in a study of neurological immune-mediated disorders. TCRdb ran MiXCR on the 5' RACE reads and lists one entry per CDR3 protein. The data hold roughly 59,000 distinct CDR3 sequences, with over 4% observed a single time. Sequencing was done on a sample of PBMCs. Source of these receptors: a human donor with multiple sclerosis. The donor label of this sample is uncertain.

In its sample, this clonotype was seen many times. This chain connects TRBV6-5 to TRBJ1-1, with 7 bases identical to TRBD1. The V gene end was trimmed by 7 bases and the J gene end by 6 bases; junction bases not matched to a gene: 5. Germline assignment: CDR1 MNHEY and CDR2 SVGAGI. The CDR3 runs to 12 residues. The CDR3 DNA reads TGTGCCAGCAACCATCAGGGGGCTGAAGCTTTCTTT. It translates to CASNHQGAEAFF.

This clonotype was observed a few times. The genes are TRBV9 and TRBJ2-3; a possible D gene is TRBD2 (7 bases). With 4 bases removed from V and 6 bases from J, the gap between germline ends came to 18 bases. CDR1 is SGDLS and CDR2 is YYNGEE in the germline V gene. The CDR3 extends over 15 amino acids. CDR3 loop: CASSSPGGPTDTQYF. Written as DNA, the CDR3 is TGTGCCAGCAGCTCCCCGGGGGGCCCCACGGATACGCAGTATTTT.

This clonotype came up many times. This chain links TRBV5-1 with TRBJ1-1, with 9 positions matching TRBD1. Germline V gives CDR1 SGHRS, CDR2 YFSETQ. CDR3 length: 14 amino acids. V shed 2 bases, J shed 5 bases, and the junction held 4 bases outside the gene matches. This chain's CDR3 is CASSFDRGVTEAFF. The CDR3, as DNA: TGCGCCAGCAGCTTCGACAGGGGGGTAACTGAAGCTTTCTTT.

This clonotype was observed at least ten times. The chain combines TRBV11-3 with TRBJ2-2; D gene ambiguous. The CDR3 spans 13 residues. Germline V gene lookup returns CDR1 SGHNT and CDR2 YENEEA. V was pared by 4 bases and J by 6 bases, with 9 bases between. The CDR3 bases are TGTGCCAGCAGCTACGAGGTCCCCGGGGAGCTGTTTTTT. It is translated as CASSYEVPGELFF.

This clonotype was observed at least ten times. The chain joins TRBV20-1 to TRBJ1-2; 7 bases align to TRBD1. The V gene end was trimmed by 6 bases and the J gene end by 2 bases; junction bases not matched to a gene: 6. From germline, CDR1 is DFQATT and CDR2 SNEGSKA (reference sequence). CDR3 size: 13 residues. The CDR3 sequence: CSARQGVNYGYTF. In DNA form, the CDR3 reads TGCAGTGCCCGACAGGGAGTAAACTATGGCTACACCTTC.

At least ten counts were recorded for this clonotype. The J gene is TRBJ2-1, the V gene TRBV12-3 or TRBV12-4; perhaps D is TRBD1 or TRBD2 (6 bases each). Trimming pared 1 base from V and 5 bases from J, leaving 12 bases between. This CDR3 region has 15 residues. The CDR3: CASSLGEGGNNEQFF. In nucleotides, the CDR3 is TGTGCCAGCAGTTTAGGAGAGGGGGGAAACAATGAGCAGTTCTTC.

This clonotype has at least ten counts. V and J are TRBV24-1 and TRBJ1-4; D is possibly TRBD1 (6 bases). This CDR3 contains 15 residues. Germline assignment: CDR1 KGHDR and CDR2 SFDVKD. Between the trimmed V and J ends, which lost 7 bases and 5 bases, there was a span of 16 bases. CDR3: CATRRAWGPNEKLFF. The CDR3 DNA sequence: TGTGCCACCAGACGGGCGTGGGGGCCAAATGAAAAACTGTTTTTT.

This clonotype was observed many times. This rearrangement joins TRBV10-3 to TRBJ1-5; possible D gene TRBD1, 5 bases. The CDR3 runs 16 residues. In germline, CDR1 is ENHRY, CDR2 SYGVKD. The V and J ends lost 10 bases and 0 bases respectively, with 19 bases between them. The CDR3 nucleotides are TGTGCCACCGCAGCCACAGGAACCTATAGCAATCAGCCCCAGCATTTT. This codes for CATAATGTYSNQPQHF.

This clonotype was picked up many times. The chain carries TRBV29-1 and TRBJ1-1; 7 bases are shared with TRBD1. Germline lookup yields CDR1 SQVTM and CDR2 ANQGSEA. This CDR3 has 11 residues. The junction had 5 bases not matched to a gene; V was cut back by 6 bases and J by 7 bases. The CDR3 region is CSVHRTGEAFF. The DNA of the CDR3 is TGCAGCGTCCACCGGACAGGTGAAGCTTTCTTT. The complete variable domain, with remaining parts taken from reference TRBV29-1 and TRBJ1-1, reads SAVISQKPSRDICQRGTSLTIQCQVDSQVTMMFWYRQQPGQSLTLIATANQGSEATYESGFVIDKFPISRPNLTFSTLTVSNMSPEDSSIYLCSVHRTGEAFFGQGTRLTVV.

This clonotype came up many times. The J gene is TRBJ1-2, the V gene TRBV5-1; weak D call: TRBD1 (5 bases). The CDR3 length is 14 residues. Germline V gene sequence: CDR1 SGHRS, CDR2 YFSETQ. V was clipped by 0 bases and J by 4 bases, with 10 bases between them. CDR3 in amino acids: CASSLGDLIYGYTF. The CDR3 bases are TGCGCCAGCAGCTTGGGGGACCTCATCTATGGCTACACCTTC.